These 9 T cell receptor beta chains originate from one sample sequenced in a study of Ad26.COV2.S vaccination and SARS-CoV-2 variants. Treatment specified: over 15 received Ad26.COV2.S at low or high dose, single or two shots; about 5 received placebo; per-sample allocation not given. Vaccine and placebo recipients were sampled on day 63 after the first injection. Here immunoSEQ multiplex PCR was the method, and the copy in TCRdb shows in-frame clones only, minus some. The sample consists of some 500,000 clones, roughly 87% of them appearing once. The source material was peripheral blood, sampled in a trial of Ad26.COV2.S vaccine versus placebo. These receptor sequences come from a person aged 18-65 years who received the Ad26.COV2.S COVID-19 vaccine or a placebo.

The V and J genes are TRBV9 and TRBJ2-2, with TRBD2 identical over 14 bases. Per germline, CDR1 SGDLS and CDR2 YYNGEE. This CDR3 is 18 amino acids long. V shed 2 bases and J 4 bases; nucleotides not matched to a gene: 7. This CDR3 reads CASSVTTSGRARTGELFF. In DNA form, the CDR3 reads TGTGCCAGCAGCGTCACGACTAGCGGGAGGGCTCGCACCGGGGAGCTGTTTTTT.

This chain joins TRBV6-2 or TRBV6-3 and TRBJ1-5; no clear D. Deletions cut 4 bases from V and 2 bases from J, with 9 bases between. CDR3 size: 14 residues. Per germline, CDR1 MNHEY and CDR2 SVGEGT. The CDR3 here is CASSLILGNQPQHF. CDR3 bases: TGTGCCAGCAGTTTGATACTTGGCAATCAGCCCCAGCATTTT.

This clone was seen more than once but under ten times. The CDR3 is CASSLAGITHEQYV. The CDR3 nucleotides read TGTGCCAGCAGCTTAGCGGGAATAACTCACGAGCAGTACGTC. The rearrangement uses TRBV7-2 and TRBJ2-7; D call uncertain. The germline V and J ends were trimmed by 0 bases and 5 bases, with 11 bases remaining between them. CDR3 size: 14 residues. Germline V gene sequence: CDR1 SGHTA, CDR2 FQGNSA.

The V and J genes are TRBV18 and TRBJ2-5; D may be TRBD1 or TRBD2 (5 bases each). The CDR3 is made up of 14 amino acids. The V gene's germline CDR1 is KGHSH and CDR2 LQKENI. V shed 2 bases and J shed 3 bases, with 10 bases lying between them. The chain's CDR3 is CASSPTGRKETQYF. CDR3 bases: TGTGCCAGCTCACCAACGGGACGCAAAGAGACCCAGTACTTC.

The rearrangement uses TRBV3-1 (or the pseudogene TRBV3-2) and TRBJ1-2; no clear D. The CDR3 length is 13 residues. Germline loops: CDR1 LGHDT, CDR2 YNNKEL (reference sequence). The V end was cut by 4 bases, the J end by 4 bases, with 10 bases between. The CDR3 loop is CASSPTRTYGYTF. CDR3 bases: TGTGCCAGCAGCCCTACCAGGACCTATGGCTACACCTTC.

The rearrangement links TRBV5-1 to TRBJ2-5, with 11 bases identical to TRBD2. V trimming: 0 bases; J trimming: 1 base; junction bases outside the gene matches: 5. The CDR3 is 17 residues long. CDR1 and CDR2 from the germline V gene are SGHRS and YFSETQ. The CDR3 sequence: CASSLGLAGGPQETQYF. CDR3 coding DNA: TGCGCCAGCAGCTTGGGGCTAGCGGGAGGCCCCCAAGAGACCCAGTACTTC.

The chain is built from TRBV3-1 (or the pseudogene TRBV3-2) and TRBJ1-2; no definite D call. This CDR3 comprises 14 residues. Germline CDR1 and CDR2: LGHDT and YNNKEL (reference sequence). Trimming removed 6 bases at V and 7 bases at J, with 18 bases between. DNA for the CDR3: TGTGCCAGCAGTCAGTCGGATGGGGTGGGTGGCTACACCTTC. Its protein is CASSQSDGVGGYTF.

This clone has only a few counts. In DNA form, the CDR3 reads TGTGCCTGGCGGGGACTAGCGGGCCCCCTTCGTGGCGGGGAGCTGTTTTTT. Amino acids: CAWRGLAGPLRGGELFF. This chain uses TRBV30 with TRBJ2-2; 12 bases are a match to TRBD2. The CDR3 is 17 residues long. The germline gives CDR1 GTSNPN, CDR2 SVGIG (reference sequence). V gave up 5 bases and J gave up 7 bases; unmatched junction bases: 14.

This sequence joins TRBV5-1 and TRBJ1-2; 8 positions agree with TRBD1. The CDR3 consists of 16 residues. Trimming cost V 0 bases and J 4 bases; bases outside gene matches: 8. Germline V gene lookup returns CDR1 SGHRS and CDR2 YFSETQ. CDR3 in DNA: TGCGCCAGCAGCTTGGGGACAGGGCAGTCTAGCTATGGCTACACCTTC. Translation: CASSLGTGQSSYGYTF.